This T cell receptor beta chain was observed in a study of shared clonotypes between healthy human individuals. Findings of the study overall: The study's rarefaction showed incomplete sorted-subset sequencing despite large depth. An effect of sequencing depth on clonotype sharing among donors was expected.

On this clone: Its antigen remains unknown.

The naive CD8 fraction comprised CD45RO-negative cells positively selected for CCR7 and excluded terminally differentiated effector memory CD45RA+ cells. This CDR3 is built from 14 residues. Germline V gene data show CDR1 as SGHRS and CDR2 as YFSETQ. With 3 bases removed from V and 5 bases from J, the gap between germline ends came to 15 bases. Sequencing was at deep level. In the study's own analysis: As immunoSEQ supplied junction-only sequences (without quality scores), filtering differed. Using immunoSEQ multiplex PCR, the repertoire was profiled, and TCRdb retains in-frame clones only, with some absent. That table is the source of V, J and clone size, and D and trimming were worked out from the DNA. The table includes more than 2 million clones, just under 95% detected once.

This rearrangement joins TRBV5-1 to TRBJ2-7; possibly TRBD1 for D (6 bases). The specimen sequenced was naive CD8+ T cells from PBMCs. This clonotype was obtained from a man aged 18 to 30 in good health. Some clones in this sample may be carry-over from other donors' samples. Written as DNA, the CDR3 is TGCGCCAGCAGCTGGGGGCGGACAGACCACGAGCAGTACTTC. The encoded protein is CASSWGRTDHEQYF.